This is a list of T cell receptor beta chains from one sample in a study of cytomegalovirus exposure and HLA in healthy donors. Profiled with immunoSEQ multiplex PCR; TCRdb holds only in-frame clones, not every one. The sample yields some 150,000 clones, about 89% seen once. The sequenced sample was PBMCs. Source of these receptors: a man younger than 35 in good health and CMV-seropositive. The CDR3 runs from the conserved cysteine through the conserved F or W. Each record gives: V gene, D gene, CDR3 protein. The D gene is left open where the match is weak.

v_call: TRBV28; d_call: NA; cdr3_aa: CASSRYGYTF
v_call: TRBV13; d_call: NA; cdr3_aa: CASSLGLGGQHGYTF
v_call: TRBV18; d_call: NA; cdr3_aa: CASSKTAGIWGQYF
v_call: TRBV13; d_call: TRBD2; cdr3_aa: CASSLGLADRSTDTQYF
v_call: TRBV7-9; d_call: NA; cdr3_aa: CASSKARGSDTQYF
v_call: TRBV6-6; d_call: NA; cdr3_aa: CASSIVAGNTEAFF
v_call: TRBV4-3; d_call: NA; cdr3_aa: CASSQDTGPKLQETQYF
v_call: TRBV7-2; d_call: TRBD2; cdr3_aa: CASSSLAGGPETQYF
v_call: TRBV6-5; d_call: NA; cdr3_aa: CASSSGGGYYGYTF
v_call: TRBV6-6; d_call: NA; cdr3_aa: CASSYSTGYEQYF
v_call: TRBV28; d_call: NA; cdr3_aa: CASTGSNQPQHF
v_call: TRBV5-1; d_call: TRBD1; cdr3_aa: CASSLTGQGDVLTF